The 12 T cell receptor beta chains reported below all come from one sample, sequenced in a study of regulatory T cells in long-lasting Graves disease. The authors built TCR beta libraries using iRepertoire HTBI primers and Arm-PCR of CDR3 regions. TCRdb called the multiplex PCR reads again in MiXCR, with one record for every CDR3 protein. The sample has around 400,000 distinct CDR3 sequences, 20% to 25% seen once; the top ten hold about a quarter. Time point specified: persistent/refractory GD, antithyroid drugs over 5 years with positive TRAb. The TCR library used RNA extracted from PBMCs. Sequences were derived from peripheral blood mononuclear cells (PBMCs), sampled when the disease was refractory, from a patient treated with antithyroid drugs. These receptors originate from a female donor with Graves disease.

This clonotype was picked up many times. The CDR3 is CASNRVGDTEAFF. For the CDR3, the DNA is TGTGCCAGCAACAGGGTGGGAGACACTGAAGCTTTCTTT. V is TRBV2 and J is TRBJ1-1; TRBD1 might be the D (6 bases). Germline CDR1 and CDR2: SNHLY and FYNNEI. Trimming shortened V by 7 bases and J by 3 bases, and 12 bases separated the two germline ends. CDR3 size: 13 residues.

The rearrangement joins TRBV6-2 or TRBV6-3 to TRBJ2-2, with TRBD1 matching 7 bases. CDR1 and CDR2 (germline): MNHEY, SVGEGT. This CDR3 is 13 amino acids long. Unmatched junction bases numbered 3, after V lost 6 bases and J lost 5 bases. The CDR3 DNA reads TGTGCCAGCAGAAACAGGGGTACCGGGGAGCTGTTTTTT. As protein: CASRNRGTGELFF.

This clonotype came up many times. This chain uses TRBV27 with TRBJ1-2; the D gene is possibly TRBD1 (5 bases). V lost 5 bases and J 5 bases, leaving 18 bases between the germline ends. Germline loops: CDR1 MNHEY, CDR2 SMNVEV (reference sequence). The CDR3 spans 15 residues. The CDR3 bases are TGTGCCAGCAGTCCCGCGGGGCCGCGGGGGTATGGCTACACCTTC. Its protein is CASSPAGPRGYGYTF.

The gene calls are TRBV29-1 and TRBJ1-4, with TRBD1 as a possible D gene (6 bases). The CDR3 is made up of 12 amino acids. Germline V lookup: CDR1 SQVTM, CDR2 ANQGSEA. Deletions cut 5 bases from V and 3 bases from J, with 7 bases between. The CDR3 loop reads CSVTGSNEKLFF. DNA for the CDR3: TGCAGCGTTACAGGGTCTAATGAAAAACTGTTTTTT.

This clonotype was picked up many times. CDR3 sequence reads: CASSAGVGDGYTF. In DNA, the CDR3 is TGTGCCAGCAGTGCGGGGGTCGGCGATGGCTACACCTTC. The chain has TRBV2 and TRBJ1-2, with TRBD1 as a possible D gene (5 bases). The CDR3 has 13 amino acids. Germline V gene lookup returns CDR1 SNHLY and CDR2 FYNNEI. Trimming took 4 bases from V and 6 from J, leaving 12 bases between them.

This clonotype was counted only a few times. The chain uses TRBV18 and TRBJ2-7, with D uncertain. CDR3 length: 13 residues. CDR1 KGHSH and CDR2 LQKENI come from the germline V gene. V was cut by 2 bases and J by 1 base, with 6 bases left in between. The CDR3 DNA reads as TGTGCCAGCTCACCAGCACAGTCCTACGAGCAGTACTTC. Its translation: CASSPAQSYEQYF. The full variable domain, with the rest looked up from reference TRBV18 and TRBJ2-7, is NAGVMQNPRHLVRRRGQEARLRCSPMKGHSHVYWYRQLPEEGLKFMVYLQKENIIDESGMPKERFSAEFPKEGPSILRIQQVVRGDSAAYFCASSPAQSYEQYFGPGTRLTVT.

This clonotype was seen at least ten times. The chain couples TRBV20-1 to TRBJ2-5; 8 bases align to TRBD2. The CDR3 has 14 amino acids. Germline CDR1 and CDR2: DFQATT and SNEGSKA (reference sequence). This CDR3 is CSGTGGQYQETQYF. In DNA form, the CDR3 reads TGCAGCGGCACGGGAGGGCAGTACCAAGAGACCCAGTACTTC.

This clonotype was detected only a few times. This sequence joins TRBV6-1 and TRBJ1-1; a possible D gene is TRBD1 (5 bases). CDR1 MNHNS and CDR2 SASEGT come from the germline V gene. The CDR3 covers 14 residues. Trimming stripped 7 bases from V and 5 bases from J, with 17 bases between. This CDR3 reads CASNTIPGETEAFF. The CDR3 region has the DNA TGTGCCAGCAACACAATTCCGGGGGAAACTGAAGCTTTCTTT.

This clonotype was recorded many times. The chain couples TRBV7-2 to TRBJ2-7; D may match TRBD1 or TRBD2 (5 bases each). CDR1 is SGHTA and CDR2 is FQGNSA in the germline V gene. The CDR3 covers 13 residues. V dropped 5 bases and J dropped 4 bases, with 12 bases sitting between them. The CDR3 spells CASSIRGGYEQYF. CDR3 sequence (DNA): TGTGCCAGCAGCATAAGGGGCGGGTACGAGCAGTACTTC.

J is TRBJ2-7 and V is TRBV6-9; D is unresolved. The V end was cut by 3 bases, the J end by 3 bases, with 9 bases between. The germline V gene encodes CDR1 MNHGY and CDR2 SVAAGI. This CDR3 has 13 residues. The CDR3 loop reads CASSYRPNYEQYF. In DNA form, the CDR3 reads TGTGCCAGCAGTTACCGACCGAACTACGAGCAGTACTTC.

The chain recombines TRBV20-1 with TRBJ2-5; the D gene is possibly TRBD1 (6 bases). This CDR3 spans 14 amino acids. Germline V lookup: CDR1 DFQATT, CDR2 SNEGSKA (reference sequence). The V gene lost 2 bases and the J gene lost 5 bases, with 15 bases spanning the gap. CDR3 sequence (DNA): TGCAGTGCTAGAACAGGGTTAGGGGAGGAGACCCAGTACTTC. Translation: CSARTGLGEETQYF.

The gene calls are TRBV5-1 and TRBJ1-4; D perhaps matches TRBD1 (6 bases). This CDR3 spans 16 amino acids. Trimming took 9 bases from V and 5 from J, leaving 23 bases between them. The germline gives CDR1 SGHRS, CDR2 YFSETQ. The CDR3 DNA follows: TGCGCCACCTCCCGGGGGCGAGGCGGCACCAATGAAAAACTGTTTTTT. Amino acids: CATSRGRGGTNEKLFF.